Below are 26 T cell receptor beta chains sequenced from a single sample in a study of blood T cell repertoires in COVID-19. Assay used: immunoSEQ multiplex PCR; TCRdb lists only in-frame clones, some missing. Of 87,000 or so clones in the sample, approximately 88% are singletons; the top ten hold more than 9.5%. Sequencing was done on a sample of peripheral blood. These receptors were taken from a man older than 75 with acute or convalescent COVID-19.

V is TRBV5-1 and J is TRBJ2-2; TRBD1 matches at 7 bases. This CDR3 is 16 amino acids long. Germline-derived CDR1 and CDR2 are SGHRS and YFSETQ. The junction had 9 bases not matched to a gene; V was cut back by 5 bases and J by 2 bases. DNA for the CDR3: TGCGCCAGCAGTACCCGGACAGGCGAAAACACCGGGGAGCTGTTTTTT. It yields the protein CASSTRTGENTGELFF. Looking up the rest from reference TRBV5-1 and TRBJ2-2 gives the full variable domain: KAGVTQTPRYLIKTRGQQVTLSCSPISGHRSVSWYQQTPGQGLQFLFEYFSETQRNKGNFPGRFSGRQFSNSRSEMNVSTLELGDSALYLCASSTRTGENTGELFFGEGSRLTVL.

This clone was picked up one time. The CDR3 is CASSAQRGLRSPLHF. The DNA for the CDR3 is TGTGCCAGCAGCGCACAAAGGGGGCTTAGATCACCCCTCCACTTT. The rearrangement links TRBV7-2 to TRBJ1-6; TRBD1 matches 7 bases. Trimming at V came to 5 bases and at J to 10 bases, leaving 11 bases not matched to a gene. The CDR3 sequence is 15 residues long. CDR1 is SGHTA and CDR2 is FQGNSA in the germline V gene.

In this sample, this clone turned up once. The gene calls are TRBV7-2 and TRBJ2-3, with a weak D call TRBD1 (6 bases). The CDR3 consists of 15 residues. Germline-derived CDR1 and CDR2 are SGHTA and FQGNSA. Trimming left V 5 bases short and J 8 bases short, with 20 bases between. This chain's CDR3 is CASSLSVQHRVTQYF. DNA of the CDR3: TGTGCCAGCAGCCTGTCGGTGCAACACAGGGTTACGCAGTATTTT. Supplemented by reference TRBV7-2 and TRBJ2-3, the full variable domain reads GAGVSQSPSNKVTEKGKDVELRCDPISGHTALYWYRQSLGQGLEFLIYFQGNSAPDKSGLPSDRFSAERTGGSVSTLTIQRTQQEDSAVYLCASSLSVQHRVTQYFGPGTRLTVL.

Concerning this clone: Other nucleotide sequences from this sample produce the same CDR3. This chain joins TRBV9 and TRBJ2-3; 10 nucleotides align to TRBD2. The V segment lost 4 bases and the J segment 0 bases; nucleotides outside the gene matches: 2. Germline V gene lookup returns CDR1 SGDLS and CDR2 YYNGEE. The CDR3 has 15 amino acids. The CDR3 DNA is TGTGCCAGCAGCCTGACTAGCGGGAGCACAGATACGCAGTATTTT. The encoded protein is CASSLTSGSTDTQYF.

The count of this clone is one. The chain couples TRBV7-2 to TRBJ2-1; tentative D call: TRBD2 (5 bases). There are 15 residues in the CDR3. V was shortened by 4 bases and J by 5 bases, with 15 bases between the two germline ends. Germline loops: CDR1 SGHTA, CDR2 FQGNSA. The CDR3 DNA follows: TGTGCCAGCAGCTCAGTTGGCGGGCTAAACAATGAGCAGTTCTTC. Translation: CASSSVGGLNNEQFF.

CDR3 DNA: TGTGCCAGCAGCTCTAAAGAGACCCAGTACTTC. This translates into CASSSKETQYF. The chain recombines TRBV5-6 with TRBJ2-5; D not certain. The CDR3 has 11 amino acids. Germline CDR1 reads SGHDT; CDR2 reads YYEEEE. V lost 3 bases to trimming and J lost 3 bases, with 3 bases between them.

J is TRBJ2-5 and V is TRBV18; possibly TRBD2 for D (6 bases). This CDR3 contains 15 residues. Trimming stripped 0 bases from V and 3 bases from J, with 11 bases between. Germline V gene sequence: CDR1 KGHSH, CDR2 LQKENI. The CDR3 DNA follows: TGTGCCAGCTCACCACCGACCGGGAGAGAAGAGACCCAGTACTTC. The encoded protein is CASSPPTGREETQYF.

This chain links TRBV29-1 with TRBJ1-2; D gene unclear. The CDR3 spans 12 residues. From germline, CDR1 is SQVTM and CDR2 ANQGSEA. With 6 bases removed from V and 4 bases from J, the gap between germline ends came to 12 bases. The CDR3 DNA is TGCAGCGTGCCTGCGGGATTCTATGGCTACACCTTC. It codes for CSVPAGFYGYTF.

The chain has TRBV7-3 and TRBJ1-1; no reliable D call. Germline CDR1 reads SGHTA; CDR2 reads FQGTGA. The CDR3 has 13 residues. V shed 3 bases and J shed 1 base, with 6 bases lying between them. CDR3 loop: CASSFGKNTEAFF. The CDR3 DNA is TGTGCCAGCAGCTTCGGTAAGAACACTGAAGCTTTCTTT.

The chain links TRBV7-8 to TRBJ2-1; TRBD1 aligns across 8 bases. The CDR3 loop spans 14 amino acids. The V segment lost 1 base and the J segment 8 bases; nucleotides outside the gene matches: 4. Germline V gene sequence: CDR1 SGHVS, CDR2 FQNEAQ. The CDR3 DNA follows: TGTGCCAGCAGCTTAGGGACAGGGAGGCATGAGCAGTTCTTC. This translates into CASSLGTGRHEQFF.

This chain joins TRBV11-3 and TRBJ1-1; D call uncertain. The germline V gene encodes CDR1 SGHNT and CDR2 YENEEA. The CDR3 runs to 14 residues. Trimming removed 1 base at V and 1 base at J, with 7 bases between. This CDR3 is CASSLAGENTEAFF. The DNA of the CDR3 is TGTGCCAGCAGCTTAGCCGGGGAGAACACTGAAGCTTTCTTT. The full variable domain, completed using reference TRBV11-3 and TRBJ1-1, is EAGVVQSPRYKIIEKKQPVAFWCNPISGHNTLYWYLQNLGQGPELLIRYENEEAVDDSQLPKDRFSAERLKGVDSTLKIQPAELGDSAVYLCASSLAGENTEAFFGQGTRLTVV.

In this sample, this clone turned up once. This chain links TRBV9 with TRBJ2-5, with TRBD1 identical over 8 bases. The CDR3 is made up of 15 amino acids. Germline V gene lookup returns CDR1 SGDLS and CDR2 YYNGEE. With 0 bases clipped from V and 2 bases from J, the junction kept 3 bases outside the gene matches. CDR3 sequence reads: CASSVGGTGQETQYF. The CDR3 DNA reads TGTGCCAGCAGCGTAGGGGGGACAGGACAAGAGACCCAGTACTTC.

V is TRBV6-6 and J is TRBJ1-5, with TRBD1 identical over 8 bases. From germline, CDR1 is MNHNY and CDR2 SVGAGI (reference sequence). This CDR3 is built from 14 residues. J lost 7 bases, V lost 6 bases, and 8 bases had no gene match. The CDR3 region has the DNA TGTGCCAGCAGCATGACAGGGGCAAGCCAGCCCCAGCATTTT. It translates to CASSMTGASQPQHF.

J is TRBJ1-6 and V is TRBV7-6; the match to TRBD1 covers 11 bases. Germline CDR1 is SGHVS and CDR2 is FNYEAQ. J was trimmed by 7 bases and V by 0 bases; bases with no gene match: 2. The CDR3 covers 16 residues. CDR3 in amino acids: CASSLAGQGVNSPLHF. In DNA form, the CDR3 reads TGTGCCAGCAGCTTAGCGGGACAGGGGGTAAATTCACCCCTCCACTTT.

The V gene is TRBV19, the J gene TRBJ2-7, with 7 bases that match TRBD1. Germline lookup yields CDR1 LNHDA and CDR2 SQIVND (reference sequence). CDR3 length: 15 amino acids. The J segment lost 3 bases and the V segment lost 1 base, leaving 6 bases of the junction unmatched. The CDR3 nucleotides read TGTGCCAGTAGTATAGCCACAGGGGCAGGCTACGAGCAGTACTTC. This sequence encodes CASSIATGAGYEQYF.

This clone occurred once. The chain carries TRBV29-1 and TRBJ1-1; maybe TRBD1 (5 bases). This CDR3 has 14 residues. Trimming cost V 1 base and J 4 bases, with 13 bases left between them. Germline V gene data show CDR1 as SQVTM and CDR2 as ANQGSEA. The CDR3 reads CSVEGFRGSTEAFF. In nucleotides, the CDR3 is TGCAGCGTTGAAGGTTTTAGGGGAAGCACTGAAGCTTTCTTT.

The chain couples TRBV28 to TRBJ2-7; possible D gene TRBD1, 6 bases. The germline V and J ends were trimmed by 6 bases and 0 bases, with 9 bases remaining between them. Germline CDR1 MDHEN, CDR2 SYDVKM. The CDR3 spans 13 residues. The CDR3 coding sequence is TGTGCCAGCAGATGGACAGTCTCCTACGAGCAGTACTTC. Its translation is CASRWTVSYEQYF.

This rearrangement joins TRBV19 to TRBJ1-5; 9 bases fit TRBD1. Germline CDR1 reads LNHDA; CDR2 reads SQIVND (reference sequence). The junction had 5 bases not matched to a gene; V was cut back by 7 bases and J by 4 bases. This CDR3 is 14 amino acids long. In nucleotides, the CDR3 is TGTGCCAGTACCAGGGACAGGGCAAATCAGCCCCAGCATTTT. It codes for CASTRDRANQPQHF.

Points on this clone: At one of its ends the junction is not consistent with the germline gene, which may arise from a read error. The chain combines TRBV15 with TRBJ2-3; 11 nucleotides match TRBD2. There are 16 residues in the CDR3. CDR1 and CDR2 from the germline V gene are LNHNV and YYDKDF (reference sequence). The CDR3 reads CATSGELAGGTDTQYF. The CDR3, as DNA: TGTGCCACCAGCGGAGAACTAGCGGGGGGCACAGATACGCAGTATTTT.

V usage is TRBV23-1 and J usage is TRBJ2-2; unclear D gene. TRBV23-1 is flagged as an ORF with uncertain function. The CDR3 has 11 amino acids. Trimming removed 5 bases from V and 7 bases from J, with 5 bases in between. CDR3 sequence: CASSINGELFF. CDR3 DNA: TGCGCCAGCAGTATAAACGGGGAGCTGTTTTTT.

The genes are TRBV6-1 and TRBJ1-4, with D maybe TRBD1 (6 bases). CDR3 length: 18 amino acids. V lost 3 bases to trimming and J lost 0 bases, with 17 bases between them. Germline loops: CDR1 MNHNS, CDR2 SASEGT. As DNA, the CDR3 is TGTGCCAGCAGTGAGAGGGGACACCTAATTTCAACTAATGAAAAACTGTTTTTT. Translating it yields CASSERGHLISTNEKLFF.

This chain joins TRBV6-2 or TRBV6-3 and TRBJ1-5, with a tentative D call TRBD1 (5 bases). Germline V gene data show CDR1 as MNHEY and CDR2 as SVGEGT. Trimming took 2 bases from V and 3 from J, leaving 8 bases between them. This CDR3 is 14 amino acids long. The CDR3 DNA follows: TGTGCCAGCAGTTACAGGGGCGACAATCAGCCCCAGCATTTT. Its protein is CASSYRGDNQPQHF.

The chain has TRBV27 and TRBJ2-7, with 8 bases aligning to TRBD2. Germline values: CDR1 MNHEY, CDR2 SMNVEV (reference sequence). CDR3 length: 15 amino acids. The junction had 8 bases not matched to a gene; V was cut back by 3 bases and J by 4 bases. This CDR3 is CASSFAGGAGYEQYF. The CDR3 bases are TGTGCCAGCAGTTTTGCGGGGGGCGCCGGGTACGAGCAGTACTTC.

This clone was counted a single time. The CDR3 sequence: CASSPRGHDDETQYF. The DNA of the CDR3 is TGTGCCAGCAGTCCAAGGGGGCACGACGACGAGACCCAGTACTTC. V usage is TRBV28 and J usage is TRBJ2-5; 7 bases line up with TRBD1. The CDR3 contains 15 residues. CDR1 MDHEN and CDR2 SYDVKM come from the germline V gene. Losses at the gene ends were 5 bases for V and 5 bases for J; bases not matched to a gene: 11.

The chain combines TRBV5-5 with TRBJ2-2, with TRBD2 as a possible D gene (6 bases). V was pared by 4 bases and J by 4 bases, with 11 bases between. The CDR3 consists of 14 residues. The germline CDR1 and CDR2 sequences are SGHKS and YYEKEE (reference sequence). CDR3: CASSGGTPTGELFF. In nucleotides, the CDR3 is TGTGCCAGCAGCGGCGGGACTCCCACCGGGGAGCTGTTTTTT.

The rearrangement uses TRBV6-2 or TRBV6-3 and TRBJ2-7; 10 nucleotides align to TRBD2. The CDR3 length is 15 residues. The junction had 5 bases not matched to a gene; V was cut back by 2 bases and J by 4 bases. The germline CDR1 and CDR2 sequences are MNHEY and SVGEGT. The chain's CDR3 is CASSYTLAGRYEQYF. In nucleotides, the CDR3 is TGTGCCAGCAGTTACACACTAGCGGGAAGGTACGAGCAGTACTTC.